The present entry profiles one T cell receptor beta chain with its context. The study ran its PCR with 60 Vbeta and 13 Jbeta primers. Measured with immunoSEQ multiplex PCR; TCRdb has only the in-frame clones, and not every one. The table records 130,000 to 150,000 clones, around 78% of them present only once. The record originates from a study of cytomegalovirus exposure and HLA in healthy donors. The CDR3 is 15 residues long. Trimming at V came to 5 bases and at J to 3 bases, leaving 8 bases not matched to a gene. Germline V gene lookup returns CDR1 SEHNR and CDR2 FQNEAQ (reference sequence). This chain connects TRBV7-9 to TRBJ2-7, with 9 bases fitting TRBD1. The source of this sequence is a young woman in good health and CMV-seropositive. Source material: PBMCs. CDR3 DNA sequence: TGTGCCAGCAGCCGACGGGACAGGGAGATCTACGAGCAGTACTTC. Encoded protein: CASSRRDREIYEQYF.